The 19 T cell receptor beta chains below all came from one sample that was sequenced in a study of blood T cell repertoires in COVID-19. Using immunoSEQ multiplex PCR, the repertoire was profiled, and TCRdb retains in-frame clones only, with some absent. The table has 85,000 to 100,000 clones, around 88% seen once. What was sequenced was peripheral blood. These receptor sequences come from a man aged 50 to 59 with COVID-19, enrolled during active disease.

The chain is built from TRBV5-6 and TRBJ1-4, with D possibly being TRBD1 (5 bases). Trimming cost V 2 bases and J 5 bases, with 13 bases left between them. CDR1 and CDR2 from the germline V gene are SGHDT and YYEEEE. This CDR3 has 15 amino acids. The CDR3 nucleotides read TGTGCCAGCAGCTTATGGAAGGGGAAGAATGAAAAACTGTTTTTT. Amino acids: CASSLWKGKNEKLFF.

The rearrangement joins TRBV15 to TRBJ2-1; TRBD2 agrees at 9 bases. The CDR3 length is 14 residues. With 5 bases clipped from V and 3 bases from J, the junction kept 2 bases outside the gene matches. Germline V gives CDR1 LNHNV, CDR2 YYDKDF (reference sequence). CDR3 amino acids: CATSLAGIYNEQFF. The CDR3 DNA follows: TGTGCCACCAGCCTAGCGGGAATCTACAATGAGCAGTTCTTC.

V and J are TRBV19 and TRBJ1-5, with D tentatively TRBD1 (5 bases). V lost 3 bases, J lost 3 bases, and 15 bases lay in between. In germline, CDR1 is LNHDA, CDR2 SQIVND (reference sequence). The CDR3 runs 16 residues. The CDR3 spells CASSIQDTEINQPQHF. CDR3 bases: TGTGCCAGTAGTATTCAGGACACAGAGATCAATCAGCCCCAGCATTTT.

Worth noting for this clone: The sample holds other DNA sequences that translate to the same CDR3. The CDR3 spells CASSQGGGITDTQYF. Here the CDR3 DNA reads TGCGCCAGCAGCCAAGGAGGGGGCATAACAGATACGCAGTATTTT. The chain employs TRBV4-1 and TRBJ2-3; 7 nucleotides line up with TRBD1. Per the germline V gene, CDR1 is MGHRA and CDR2 is YSYEKL. This CDR3 comprises 15 residues. Trimming at V came to 1 base and at J to 3 bases, leaving 4 bases not matched to a gene.

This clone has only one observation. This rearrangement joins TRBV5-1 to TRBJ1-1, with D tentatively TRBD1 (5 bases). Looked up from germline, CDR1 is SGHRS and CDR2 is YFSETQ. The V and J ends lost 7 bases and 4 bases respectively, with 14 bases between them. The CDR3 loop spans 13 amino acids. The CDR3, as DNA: TGCGCCAGCGGGGCCCTCGACAGCACTGAAGCTTTCTTT. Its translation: CASGALDSTEAFF.

CDR3 DNA sequence: TGTGCCAGCGGATTAATGGGGACGGAGGGCTATGGCTACACCTTC. It encodes CASGLMGTEGYGYTF. The gene calls are TRBV28 and TRBJ1-2; TRBD1 might be the D (5 bases). Germline CDR1 MDHEN, CDR2 SYDVKM. The CDR3 is made up of 15 amino acids. V lost 8 bases, J lost 4 bases, and 20 bases lay in between.

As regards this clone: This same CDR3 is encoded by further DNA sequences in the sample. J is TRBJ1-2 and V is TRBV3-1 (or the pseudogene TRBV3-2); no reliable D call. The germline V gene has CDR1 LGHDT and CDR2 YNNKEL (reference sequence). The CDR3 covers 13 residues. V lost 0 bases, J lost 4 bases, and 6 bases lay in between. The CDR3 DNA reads TGTGCCAGCAGCCAAGATTCGGGCTATGGCTACACCTTC. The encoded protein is CASSQDSGYGYTF.

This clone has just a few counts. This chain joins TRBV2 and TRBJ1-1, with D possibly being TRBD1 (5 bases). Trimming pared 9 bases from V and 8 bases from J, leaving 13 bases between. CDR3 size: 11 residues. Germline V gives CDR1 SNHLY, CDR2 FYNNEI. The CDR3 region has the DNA TGTGCCAGTGGGATACGACAGGAAGCTTTCTTT. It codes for CASGIRQEAFF.

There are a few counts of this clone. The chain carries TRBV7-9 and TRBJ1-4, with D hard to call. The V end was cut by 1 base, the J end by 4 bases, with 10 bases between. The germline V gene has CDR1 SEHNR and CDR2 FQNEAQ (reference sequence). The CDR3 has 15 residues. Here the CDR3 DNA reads TGTGCCAGCAGCTTAGGGTCGGGGAGTAATGAAAAACTGTTTTTT. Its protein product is CASSLGSGSNEKLFF. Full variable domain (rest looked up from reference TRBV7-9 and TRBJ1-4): DTGVSQNPRHKITKRGQNVTFRCDPISEHNRLYWYRQTLGQGPEFLTYFQNEAQLEKSRLLSDRFSAERPKGSFSTLEIQRTEQGDSAMYLCASSLGSGSNEKLFFGSGTQLSVL.

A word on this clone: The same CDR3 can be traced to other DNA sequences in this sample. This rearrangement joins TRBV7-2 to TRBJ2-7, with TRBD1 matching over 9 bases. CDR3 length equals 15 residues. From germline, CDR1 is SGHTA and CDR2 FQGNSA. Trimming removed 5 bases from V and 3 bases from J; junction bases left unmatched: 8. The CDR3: CASSPDRGQGYEQYF. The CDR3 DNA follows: TGTGCCAGCAGCCCCGACCGGGGACAGGGCTACGAGCAGTACTTC.

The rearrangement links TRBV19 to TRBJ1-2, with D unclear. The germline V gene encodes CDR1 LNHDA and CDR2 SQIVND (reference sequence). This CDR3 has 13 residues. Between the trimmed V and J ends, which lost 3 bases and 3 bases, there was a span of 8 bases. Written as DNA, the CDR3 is TGTGCCAGTAGTATTCCGGGAGACTATGGCTACACCTTC. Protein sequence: CASSIPGDYGYTF.

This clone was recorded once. The DNA of the CDR3 is TGTGCCAGTTTAGGACAGGTCAATGAGCAGTTCTTC. Residues: CASLGQVNEQFF. The chain joins TRBV6-6 to TRBJ2-1; 7 nucleotides match TRBD1. The CDR3 extends over 12 amino acids. Germline trimming cut 9 bases from V and 6 bases from J; bases unmatched to any gene: 5. From germline, CDR1 is MNHNY and CDR2 SVGAGI (reference sequence).

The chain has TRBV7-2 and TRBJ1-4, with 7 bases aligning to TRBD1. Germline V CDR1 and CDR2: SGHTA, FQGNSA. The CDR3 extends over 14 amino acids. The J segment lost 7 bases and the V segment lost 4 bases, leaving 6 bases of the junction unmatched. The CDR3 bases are TGTGCCAGCAGCTCGACAGGGAATGGTGAAAAACTGTTTTTT. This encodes CASSSTGNGEKLFF.

CDR3 amino acids: CASVPGRGLCQPQHF. Written as DNA, the CDR3 is TGTGCCAGCGTCCCCGGCAGGGGGCTCTGTCAGCCCCAGCATTTT. The gene calls are TRBV25-1 and TRBJ1-5, with 8 bases that match TRBD1. This CDR3 is 15 amino acids long. V shed 8 bases, J shed 6 bases, and the junction held 12 bases outside the gene matches. In germline, CDR1 is MGHDK, CDR2 SYGVNS.

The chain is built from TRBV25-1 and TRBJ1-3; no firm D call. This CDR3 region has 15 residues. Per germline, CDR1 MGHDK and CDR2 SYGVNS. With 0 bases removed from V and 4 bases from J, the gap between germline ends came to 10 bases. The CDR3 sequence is CASSEYEGLGNTIYF. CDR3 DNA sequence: TGTGCCAGCAGTGAATACGAGGGATTGGGAAACACCATATATTTT. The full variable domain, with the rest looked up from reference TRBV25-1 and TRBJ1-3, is EADIYQTPRYLVIGTGKKITLECSQTMGHDKMYWYQQDPGMELHLIHYSYGVNSTEKGDLSSESTVSRIRTEHFPLTLESARPSHTSQYLCASSEYEGLGNTIYFGEGSWLTVV.

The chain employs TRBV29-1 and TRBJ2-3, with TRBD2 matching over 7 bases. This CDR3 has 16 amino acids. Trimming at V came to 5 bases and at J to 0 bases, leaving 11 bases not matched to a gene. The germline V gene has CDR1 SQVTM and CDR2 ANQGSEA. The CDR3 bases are TGCAGCGTTTCGGGCCCAGCGGGGACTAGCACAGATACGCAGTATTTT. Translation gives CSVSGPAGTSTDTQYF.

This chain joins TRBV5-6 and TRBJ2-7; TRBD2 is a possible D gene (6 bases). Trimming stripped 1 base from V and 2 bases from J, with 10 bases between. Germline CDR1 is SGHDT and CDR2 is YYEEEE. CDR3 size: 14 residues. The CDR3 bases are TGTGCCAGCAGCTTGCGAAGGAGGGCCTACGAGCAGTACTTC. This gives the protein CASSLRRRAYEQYF.

DNA for the CDR3: TGTGCCAGCAGTGAAGACCCAGGGGTAGCCAAAAACATTCAGTACTTC. Protein: CASSEDPGVAKNIQYF. The chain employs TRBV2 and TRBJ2-4; weak D call: TRBD1 (6 bases). The CDR3 is 16 amino acids. V lost 1 base and J lost 0, with 10 bases in between. The germline V gene encodes CDR1 SNHLY and CDR2 FYNNEI.

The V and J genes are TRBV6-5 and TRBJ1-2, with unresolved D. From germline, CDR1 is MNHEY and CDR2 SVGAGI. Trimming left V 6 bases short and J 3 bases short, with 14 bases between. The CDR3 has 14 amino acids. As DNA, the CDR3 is TGTGCCAGCAGACTTACCCCCCTGGACTATGGCTACACCTTC. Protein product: CASRLTPLDYGYTF.